The rows below give T cell receptor beta chains drawn from one sample of a study of T cells in Graves' hyperthyroidism and ophthalmopathy. A single record per CDR3 protein comes from TCRdb applying MiXCR to the multiplex PCR reads. The sample consists of under 400,000 distinct CDR3 sequences, around 25% of them appearing once. Sequencing was carried out using blood. The receptors come from a man aged 45 to 65 with Graves' hyperthyroidism. Both conserved end residues are part of each CDR3. Each record gives: CDR3 DNA, CDR3 protein, V gene, clone size, D gene, J gene. The D gene is left open where the match is weak. Clone size, where shown, is once, few, many, or a class for clones that have expanded.

CDR3nt: TGTGCCAGCAGCCCAAACCAAGTCAATGAGCAGTTCTTC
CDR3aa: CASSPNQVNEQFF
v_gene: TRBV7-3
abundance: few
d_gene: .
j_gene: TRBJ2-1

CDR3nt: TGTGCCAGCAGTTTAATTGGTGGACCCCACTACGAGCAGTACTTC
CDR3aa: CASSLIGGPHYEQYF
v_gene: TRBV27
abundance: few
d_gene: .
j_gene: TRBJ2-7

CDR3nt: TGTGCCAGCAGCCCCTTCGGACTAGCGGGAACCGGGGAGCTGTTTTTT
CDR3aa: CASSPFGLAGTGELFF
v_gene: TRBV11-2
abundance: .
d_gene: TRBD2
j_gene: TRBJ2-2

CDR3nt: TGTGCCAGAAGTTTTAGTGGAGGGTTCTACGAGCAGTACTTC
CDR3aa: CARSFSGGFYEQYF
v_gene: TRBV12-3/TRBV12-4
abundance: .
d_gene: .
j_gene: TRBJ2-7

CDR3nt: TGTGCCACCAGTGACGGACACTCCTACGAGCAGTACTTC
CDR3aa: CATSDGHSYEQYF
v_gene: TRBV24-1
abundance: .
d_gene: .
j_gene: TRBJ2-7

CDR3nt: TGTGCCAGCAGTCGATCTGGGGGGCGCGAGGAAAAACTGTTTTTT
CDR3aa: CASSRSGGREEKLFF
v_gene: TRBV2
abundance: .
d_gene: .
j_gene: TRBJ1-4

CDR3nt: TGCAGTGCTAGAGATTGGTCGGGGGAGGAGACTGAAGCTTTCTTT
CDR3aa: CSARDWSGEETEAFF
v_gene: TRBV20-1
abundance: few
d_gene: .
j_gene: TRBJ1-1

CDR3nt: TGCAGCGTCAGCCAAGTCGAAGAGACCCAGTACTTC
CDR3aa: CSVSQVEETQYF
v_gene: TRBV29-1
abundance: .
d_gene: .
j_gene: TRBJ2-5

CDR3nt: TGTGCCAGCAGACAGGGGGGGGGCAATGAGCAGTTCTTC
CDR3aa: CASRQGGGNEQFF
v_gene: TRBV7-8
abundance: few
d_gene: .
j_gene: TRBJ2-1

CDR3nt: TGTGCCAGCTCACCAACCGGGACAGGACACTCACCCCTCCACTTT
CDR3aa: CASSPTGTGHSPLHF
v_gene: TRBV18
abundance: once
d_gene: TRBD1
j_gene: TRBJ1-6

CDR3nt: TGTGCCAGCAGCTCCCTTAGAGGGCGCCAGATCTACGAGCAGTACTTC
CDR3aa: CASSSLRGRQIYEQYF
v_gene: TRBV7-9
abundance: few
d_gene: .
j_gene: TRBJ2-7

CDR3nt: TGTGCCAGCACGACCGGACAGGGGACCTACGAGCAGTACTTC
CDR3aa: CASTTGQGTYEQYF
v_gene: TRBV12-3/TRBV12-4
abundance: few
d_gene: TRBD1
j_gene: TRBJ2-7

CDR3nt: TGTGCCAGCACCGAAGCGGGCTCTCAAAAGCCCCTCCACTTT
CDR3aa: CASTEAGSQKPLHF
v_gene: TRBV6-1
abundance: many
d_gene: .
j_gene: TRBJ1-6

CDR3nt: TGTGCCACCAGTGATCCAAAGCGGGAGCTGACAGATACGCAGTATTTT
CDR3aa: CATSDPKRELTDTQYF
v_gene: TRBV24-1
abundance: .
d_gene: TRBD2
j_gene: TRBJ2-3

CDR3nt: TGTGCCAGCCGCGGGACAGGGGCGCACGAGCAGTTCTTC
CDR3aa: CASRGTGAHEQFF
v_gene: TRBV2
abundance: .
d_gene: TRBD1
j_gene: TRBJ2-1

CDR3nt: TGTGCCAGCAGCTTAGGGACAGGGGGGGATCAAGGGACCCAGTACTTC
CDR3aa: CASSLGTGGDQGTQYF
v_gene: TRBV7-2
abundance: many
d_gene: TRBD1
j_gene: TRBJ2-5

CDR3nt: TGTGCCAGCAGCGTAGAAAGTACTGGCTCCTACGAGCAGTACTTC
CDR3aa: CASSVESTGSYEQYF
v_gene: TRBV9
abundance: few
d_gene: .
j_gene: TRBJ2-7

CDR3nt: TGCAGTGCTCACGAGCCGGGAGGGGCCTACAATGAGCAGTTCTTC
CDR3aa: CSAHEPGGAYNEQFF
v_gene: TRBV20-1
abundance: .
d_gene: TRBD2
j_gene: TRBJ2-1

CDR3nt: TGCGCCAGCAGCCCTATGAGAGGGGTGAACACTGAAGCTTTCTTT
CDR3aa: CASSPMRGVNTEAFF
v_gene: TRBV5-1
abundance: few
d_gene: .
j_gene: TRBJ1-1

CDR3nt: TGTGCCGGAGACAGGGGGCAGGAGACCCAGTACTTC
CDR3aa: CAGDRGQETQYF
v_gene: TRBV2
abundance: many
d_gene: TRBD1
j_gene: TRBJ2-5

CDR3nt: TGTGCCAGCAGTCAGGGGGGTTTTGGGGCCAACGTCCTGACTTTC
CDR3aa: CASSQGGFGANVLTF
v_gene: TRBV27
abundance: .
d_gene: .
j_gene: TRBJ2-6

CDR3nt: TGTGCCAGCAGCTTTATAGAATCTGGGGCCAACGTCCTGACTTTC
CDR3aa: CASSFIESGANVLTF
v_gene: TRBV7-9
abundance: .
d_gene: .
j_gene: TRBJ2-6

CDR3nt: TGCAGTGCTAGAGTGCCAGCGGGCATCCAAGAGACCCAGTACTTC
CDR3aa: CSARVPAGIQETQYF
v_gene: TRBV20-1
abundance: few
d_gene: .
j_gene: TRBJ2-5

CDR3nt: TGTGCCAGCAGCTTAGTTCGGTCCTACGAGCAGTACTTC
CDR3aa: CASSLVRSYEQYF
v_gene: TRBV5-5
abundance: .
d_gene: .
j_gene: TRBJ2-7

CDR3nt: TGTGCCTGGATCTGGGCAGACGGGACTGAAGCTTTCTTT
CDR3aa: CAWIWADGTEAFF
v_gene: TRBV30
abundance: .
d_gene: .
j_gene: TRBJ1-1

CDR3nt: TGCAGTGCTGCCTATCGACTGGGGGACACAGATACGCAGTATTTT
CDR3aa: CSAAYRLGDTDTQYF
v_gene: TRBV20-1
abundance: once
d_gene: .
j_gene: TRBJ2-3

CDR3nt: TGCAGTGCCGCGGGAGGATACTCCTACGAGCAGTACTTC
CDR3aa: CSAAGGYSYEQYF
v_gene: TRBV20-1
abundance: few
d_gene: TRBD2
j_gene: TRBJ2-7

CDR3nt: TGCAGTGCTAGAGATCCAAGACTACCTAACACCGGGGAGCTGTTTTTT
CDR3aa: CSARDPRLPNTGELFF
v_gene: TRBV20-1
abundance: .
d_gene: .
j_gene: TRBJ2-2

CDR3nt: TGTGCCAGTAGTATAGGTGGGTGGGAGAACACTGAAGCTTTCTTT
CDR3aa: CASSIGGWENTEAFF
v_gene: TRBV19
abundance: .
d_gene: .
j_gene: TRBJ1-1

CDR3nt: TGTGCCATCAGTGAGAGGGACAGGGCGAGCGATCAGCCCCGGCATTTT
CDR3aa: CAISERDRASDQPRHF
v_gene: TRBV6-1
abundance: .
d_gene: TRBD1
j_gene: TRBJ1-5

CDR3nt: TGTGCCAGCAGTTTAGGGCTAGGTTACATTCAGTACTTC
CDR3aa: CASSLGLGYIQYF
v_gene: TRBV28
abundance: .
d_gene: .
j_gene: TRBJ2-4